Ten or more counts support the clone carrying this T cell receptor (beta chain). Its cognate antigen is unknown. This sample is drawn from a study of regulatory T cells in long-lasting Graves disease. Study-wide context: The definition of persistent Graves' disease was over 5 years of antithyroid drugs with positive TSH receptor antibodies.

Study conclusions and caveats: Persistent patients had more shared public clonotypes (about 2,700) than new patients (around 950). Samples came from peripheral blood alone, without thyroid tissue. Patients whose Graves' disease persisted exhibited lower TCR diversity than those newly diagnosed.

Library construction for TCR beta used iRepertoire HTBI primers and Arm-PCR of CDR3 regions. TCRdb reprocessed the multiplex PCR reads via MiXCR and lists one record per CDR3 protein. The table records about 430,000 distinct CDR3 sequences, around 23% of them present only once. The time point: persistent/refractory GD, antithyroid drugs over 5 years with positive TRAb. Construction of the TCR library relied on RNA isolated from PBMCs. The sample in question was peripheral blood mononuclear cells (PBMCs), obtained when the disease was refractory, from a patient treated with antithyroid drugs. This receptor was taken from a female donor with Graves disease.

CDR3 sequence (DNA): TGCAGTGCCGGCGGGACGGCCAGGGGATCCTACGAGCAGTACTTC. This sequence encodes CSAGGTARGSYEQYF. V usage is TRBV20-1 and J usage is TRBJ2-7, with D perhaps being TRBD1 or TRBD2 (6 bases each). The CDR3 extends over 15 amino acids. Germline-derived CDR1 and CDR2 are DFQATT and SNEGSKA (reference sequence). The germline V and J ends were trimmed by 6 bases and 1 base, with 19 bases remaining between them.